A single sample is the source of the 28 T cell receptor beta chains below, sequenced in a study of brain T cells in children with intractable seizures. Sequenced by immunoSEQ multiplex PCR; TCRdb stores in-frame clones only, minus some. The data show about 340,000 clones, 93% seen once. As for time point: blood from clinic visit 5 months post-surgery; TSC patient then seizure free. Source: peripheral blood, taken 4 to 5 months after surgery. Source of these receptors: a boy under two years old with tuberous sclerosis and intractable seizures.

The rearrangement links TRBV6-6 to TRBJ1-3; D unresolved. The CDR3 totals 14 residues. V gave up 4 bases and J gave up 6 bases, with 13 bases separating them. The germline V gene has CDR1 MNHNY and CDR2 SVGAGI (reference sequence). Here the CDR3 DNA reads TGTGCCAGCAGTTTCGGGAGGCACGAAAACACCATATATTTT. It specifies CASSFGRHENTIYF.

This chain joins TRBV3-1 (or the pseudogene TRBV3-2) and TRBJ2-7, with no clear D. V lost 6 bases and J lost 3, with 6 bases in between. This CDR3 region has 11 residues. Germline-derived CDR1 and CDR2 are LGHDT and YNNKEL (reference sequence). CDR3 amino acids: CASSLGYEQYF. CDR3 DNA sequence: TGTGCCAGCAGTCTCGGCTACGAGCAGTACTTC.

J is TRBJ2-3 and V is TRBV6-5; TRBD1 is a possible D gene (5 bases). The germline CDR1 and CDR2 sequences are MNHEY and SVGAGI. The length of the CDR3 is 14 residues. Trimming removed 2 bases at V and 2 bases at J, with 8 bases between. The CDR3 sequence: CASSYGHLTDTQYF. The CDR3 nucleotides read TGTGCCAGCAGTTACGGACACCTCACAGATACGCAGTATTTT.

V gene TRBV6-5 combines with J gene TRBJ1-2; unclear D gene. V was shortened by 0 bases and J by 0 bases, with 5 bases between the two germline ends. The CDR3 totals 14 residues. Germline CDR1 reads MNHEY; CDR2 reads SVGAGI. The CDR3 loop reads CASSYSGPNYGYTF. The CDR3 DNA reads as TGTGCCAGCAGTTACTCGGGTCCTAACTATGGCTACACCTTC.

The genes are TRBV19 and TRBJ1-6; 7 bases are a match to TRBD1. The CDR3 covers 15 residues. Trimming removed 3 bases from V and 7 bases from J; junction bases left unmatched: 6. In germline, CDR1 is LNHDA, CDR2 SQIVND (reference sequence). Here the CDR3 reads CASSMGDRENSPLHF. CDR3 sequence (DNA): TGTGCCAGTAGTATGGGTGACAGGGAAAATTCACCCCTCCACTTT.

The chain has TRBV7-2 and TRBJ2-5, with 9 bases fitting TRBD2. The germline V gene has CDR1 SGHTA and CDR2 FQGNSA. V was clipped by 5 bases and J by 3 bases; unmatched bases: 7. The CDR3 length is 15 residues. The CDR3, as DNA: TGTGCCAGCAGCCCCGGGACTAGCCCTAAAGAGACCCAGTACTTC. It specifies CASSPGTSPKETQYF.

Regarding this clone: This CDR3 is also generated by other DNA sequences in the sample. The chain employs TRBV5-1 and TRBJ2-1; 9 nucleotides match TRBD2. The V segment lost 0 bases and the J segment 7 bases; nucleotides outside the gene matches: 5. The CDR3 has 15 residues. Per germline, CDR1 SGHRS and CDR2 YFSETQ. CDR3 amino acids: CASSLEAGGRNEQFF. DNA of the CDR3: TGCGCCAGCAGCTTGGAGGCGGGAGGGAGGAATGAGCAGTTCTTC.

V usage is TRBV28 and J usage is TRBJ1-5; no definite D call. CDR1 and CDR2 (germline): MDHEN, SYDVKM. V lost 4 bases to trimming and J lost 0 bases, with 10 bases between them. This CDR3 comprises 15 residues. The CDR3 here is CASSSGGYSNQPQHF. The DNA of the CDR3 is TGTGCCAGCAGTTCGGGCGGGTATAGCAATCAGCCCCAGCATTTT. Full variable domain (missing parts from reference TRBV28 and TRBJ1-5): DVKVTQSSRYLVKRTGEKVFLECVQDMDHENMFWYRQDPGLGLRLIYFSYDVKMKEKGDIPEGYSVSREKKERFSLILESASTNQTSMYLCASSSGGYSNQPQHFGDGTRLSIL.

This chain joins TRBV19 and TRBJ1-2; possibly TRBD1 for D (6 bases). CDR3 length: 14 residues. V dropped 3 bases and J dropped 4 bases, with 12 bases sitting between them. From germline, CDR1 is LNHDA and CDR2 SQIVND (reference sequence). CDR3 loop: CASSIGTGFYGYTF. CDR3 sequence (DNA): TGTGCCAGTAGTATCGGTACAGGGTTCTATGGCTACACCTTC.

The chain uses TRBV6-5 and TRBJ2-7; 8 nucleotides agree with TRBD1. The junction had 4 bases not matched to a gene; V was cut back by 2 bases and J by 1 base. The V gene's germline CDR1 is MNHEY and CDR2 SVGAGI. The CDR3 covers 15 residues. CDR3 DNA sequence: TGTGCCAGCAGTTACCAACGGACAGGGTCCTACGAGCAGTACTTC. Translation: CASSYQRTGSYEQYF.

CDR3 region: CATSVGRKNRETQYF. The CDR3 coding sequence is TGTGCCACCAGCGTCGGGCGGAAGAACCGGGAGACCCAGTACTTC. This chain joins TRBV15 and TRBJ2-5, with D uncertain. The germline V gene has CDR1 LNHNV and CDR2 YYDKDF (reference sequence). Trimming pared 5 bases from V and 5 bases from J, leaving 18 bases between. This CDR3 region has 15 residues.

V usage is TRBV27 and J usage is TRBJ2-5, with D uncertain. V lost 6 bases and J 1 base, leaving 15 bases between the germline ends. CDR1 MNHEY and CDR2 SMNVEV come from the germline V gene (reference sequence). CDR3 length equals 15 residues. CDR3 DNA: TGTGCCAGCAGGCAGTCGGCTGGACCCCAAGAGACCCAGTACTTC. Protein sequence: CASRQSAGPQETQYF.

The CDR3: CASSNRRTTDTQYF. CDR3 sequence (DNA): TGCGCCAGCAGTAACAGGAGGACCACAGATACGCAGTATTTT. The genes are TRBV10-1 and TRBJ2-3; D may match TRBD1 or TRBD2 (5 bases each). The V end was cut by 5 bases, the J end by 2 bases, with 11 bases between. CDR1 and CDR2 (germline): WNHNN, SYGVQD (reference sequence). The CDR3 loop spans 14 amino acids.

This clone is a singleton in its sample. The V call is TRBV30, the J call TRBJ2-5; unclear D gene. Trimming took off 4 bases at V and 1 base at J, with 10 bases between the two ends. Looked up from germline, CDR1 is GTSNPN and CDR2 is SVGIG (reference sequence). The CDR3 length is 13 residues. The CDR3 DNA sequence: TGTGCCTGGACTTTCGGGTTCCAAGAGACCCAGTACTTC. Translation: CAWTFGFQETQYF.

This sequence joins TRBV24-1 and TRBJ2-3; TRBD1 aligns across 9 bases. The CDR3 has 19 amino acids. V gave up 4 bases and J gave up 5 bases; unmatched junction bases: 18. Germline CDR1 and CDR2: KGHDR and SFDVKD. CDR3 DNA sequence: TGTGCCACCAGTGACCCGGGACAGGGATCCGCAAGACACGTAGATACGCAGTATTTT. Protein sequence: CATSDPGQGSARHVDTQYF.

CDR3 sequence: CASSYISGTGDGYTF. The DNA for the CDR3 is TGTGCCAGCAGTTACATCTCCGGGACAGGGGATGGCTACACCTTC. The chain joins TRBV6-6 to TRBJ1-2, with 10 nucleotides matching TRBD1. J was trimmed by 6 bases and V by 2 bases; bases with no gene match: 6. The CDR3 sequence is 15 residues long. Germline CDR1 is MNHNY and CDR2 is SVGAGI (reference sequence).

The chain combines TRBV11-2 with TRBJ2-7; 7 bases align to TRBD2. The CDR3 is 16 amino acids. In germline, CDR1 is SGHAT, CDR2 FQNNGV. V gave up 1 base and J gave up 2 bases; unmatched junction bases: 8. The CDR3 sequence is CASSLGSTGGAYEQYF. The CDR3 bases are TGTGCCAGCAGCTTAGGCTCGACTGGGGGGGCCTACGAGCAGTACTTC.

This rearrangement joins TRBV10-3 to TRBJ2-1, with 8 positions matching TRBD1. CDR3 length: 15 amino acids. Germline V gene data show CDR1 as ENHRY and CDR2 as SYGVKD. Trimming at V came to 2 bases and at J to 7 bases, leaving 7 bases not matched to a gene. This CDR3 is CAISEGRGRRNEQFF. The CDR3 DNA is TGTGCCATCAGTGAGGGCAGGGGGCGAAGGAATGAGCAGTTCTTC.

By share of the sample, this clone is medium-sized. The gene calls are TRBV5-4 and TRBJ2-1, with 9 bases that match TRBD1. This CDR3 comprises 15 residues. V shed 0 bases, J shed 2 bases, and the junction held 0 bases outside the gene matches. Germline V gene sequence: CDR1 SGHNT, CDR2 YYREEE (reference sequence). CDR3 residues: CASSLGTGAYNEQFF. DNA of the CDR3: TGTGCCAGCAGCTTGGGGACAGGGGCCTACAATGAGCAGTTCTTC. The whole variable domain, remainder taken from reference TRBV5-4 and TRBJ2-1, is ETGVTQSPTHLIKTRGQQVTLRCSSQSGHNTVSWYQQALGQGPQFIFQYYREEENGRGNFPPRFSGLQFPNYSSELNVNALELDDSALYLCASSLGTGAYNEQFFGPGTRLTVL.

V and J are TRBV3-1 (or the pseudogene TRBV3-2) and TRBJ1-1; D is uncertain. V lost 4 bases, J lost 0 bases, and 6 bases lay in between. This CDR3 is 13 amino acids long. The germline gives CDR1 LGHDT, CDR2 YNNKEL (reference sequence). In DNA form, the CDR3 reads TGTGCCAGCAGCCTTCAGATGAACACTGAAGCTTTCTTT. Translation: CASSLQMNTEAFF.

This chain uses TRBV27 with TRBJ2-1, with 12 nucleotides matching TRBD2. CDR1 and CDR2 (germline): MNHEY, SMNVEV (reference sequence). This CDR3 is 18 amino acids long. Trimming removed 6 bases from V and 5 bases from J; junction bases left unmatched: 14. The CDR3 reads CASSPRALRLAGDNEQFF. CDR3 bases: TGTGCCAGCAGCCCAAGGGCCCTCCGACTAGCGGGGGACAATGAGCAGTTCTTC.

The chain couples TRBV2 to TRBJ1-6, with D possibly TRBD1 on 6 matching bases. The CDR3 contains 16 residues. The germline V gene encodes CDR1 SNHLY and CDR2 FYNNEI. Trimming cost V 4 bases and J 0 bases, with 10 bases left between them. CDR3 in DNA: TGTGCCAGCAGTGGGGCAGGGGTCTCCTATAATTCACCCCTCCACTTT. It codes for CASSGAGVSYNSPLHF.

V gene TRBV3-1 (or the pseudogene TRBV3-2) combines with J gene TRBJ2-5; D may be TRBD1 or TRBD2 (6 bases each). Per the germline V gene, CDR1 is LGHDT and CDR2 is YNNKEL (reference sequence). V gave up 2 bases and J gave up 4 bases, with 11 bases separating them. The CDR3 is made up of 14 amino acids. The CDR3 DNA sequence: TGTGCCAGCAGCCAAAGGGGGAGGCGAGAGACCCAGTACTTC. This gives the protein CASSQRGRRETQYF.

The rearrangement uses TRBV9 and TRBJ1-1; a weak D match, TRBD1 (5 bases). The germline V gene encodes CDR1 SGDLS and CDR2 YYNGEE. The CDR3 runs 15 residues. The germline V and J ends were trimmed by 1 base and 0 bases, with 10 bases remaining between them. CDR3 DNA sequence: TGTGCCAGCAGCGTAACAGGTTACATGAACACTGAAGCTTTCTTT. This encodes CASSVTGYMNTEAFF.

The V call is TRBV27, the J call TRBJ2-4; TRBD2 matches at 16 bases. Germline CDR1 MNHEY, CDR2 SMNVEV (reference sequence). Losses at the gene ends were 6 bases for V and 7 bases for J; bases not matched to a gene: 12. The length of the CDR3 is 18 residues. CDR3 protein: CASRSPGLAGGPGNIQYF. CDR3 nucleotide sequence: TGTGCCAGCAGATCACCGGGACTAGCGGGAGGGCCGGGGAACATTCAGTACTTC.

The chain couples TRBV5-6 to TRBJ1-2; D remains unclear. This CDR3 is 15 amino acids long. Germline assignment: CDR1 SGHDT and CDR2 YYEEEE. V lost 0 bases to trimming and J lost 5 bases, with 14 bases between them. CDR3 sequence (DNA): TGTGCCAGCAGCTTGGCAACCGGGCCTCATTATGGCTACACCTTC. Its translation is CASSLATGPHYGYTF.

The rearrangement joins TRBV27 to TRBJ1-2; TRBD1 is a possible D gene (6 bases). The CDR3 runs to 15 residues. The V and J ends lost 6 bases and 8 bases respectively, with 22 bases between them. Per the germline V gene, CDR1 is MNHEY and CDR2 is SMNVEV (reference sequence). For the CDR3, the DNA is TGTGCCAGCAGCCTACTCCCCCCGGGGGCTGGCGGCTACACCTTC. Translated: CASSLLPPGAGGYTF.

The chain joins TRBV9 to TRBJ2-3, with 13 bases identical to TRBD2. V trimming: 3 bases; J trimming: 8 bases; junction bases outside the gene matches: 9. Germline CDR1 reads SGDLS; CDR2 reads YYNGEE. This CDR3 has 16 amino acids. The CDR3 bases are TGTGCCAGCAGCGAGACTAGCGGGAGGAGCATAGGTACGCAGTATTTT. It codes for CASSETSGRSIGTQYF.